This T cell receptor (beta chain) was recovered during a study of CD8 T cells in ankylosing spondylitis. Trimming left V 8 bases short and J 0 bases short, with 20 bases between. The germline V gene encodes CDR1 MNHNS and CDR2 SASEGT. The CDR3 has 17 residues. This clonotype appeared a few times. Its antigen is unidentified. Overall study findings and caveats: In reactive arthritis synovial fluid and blood, some motif variants had been reported before. Made up of eight highly homologous variants, a TCR beta motif appeared characteristic of ankylosing spondylitis blood.

One entry per CDR3 protein results from TCRdb running MiXCR on the 5' RACE reads. There are about 840,000 distinct CDR3 sequences in the sample; about 10% occur only once, and roughly 0.51% lies in the top ten. The sequence was collected from a male donor with ankylosing spondylitis. Sequences were obtained from blood, either unsorted or a sorted T cell fraction (not recorded which). This chain links TRBV6-1 with TRBJ1-5, with a tentative D call TRBD1 (6 bases). The CDR3 DNA is TGTGCCAGCTCCGGGACATTATCACCTTTTAGCAATCAGCCCCAGCATTTT. Its protein product is CASSGTLSPFSNQPQHF.